This entry lists 2 T cell receptor beta chains sequenced from one sample in a study of beta chain features in type 1 diabetes. Study-wide results and limits: Type 1 diabetes patients had TCRB CDR3s that were shorter (moderately but significantly so) in all four CD4+ subsets.

The isolated RNA, all of it, was reverse transcribed, so expressed TCRB transcripts were what got sequenced. Repertoires were generated with immunoSEQ multiplex PCR, while TCRdb's copy carries only in-frame clones and drops some. The data show about 340,000 clones, with around 9.3% seen just once and around 1% held by the top ten. Their cognate antigens are unknown. The sequencing sample was made of central memory CD4+ T cells from blood. These receptors were collected from a man aged 30 to 39 with type 1 diabetes.

Concerning this clone: Other DNA variants within this sample encode the same CDR3. The rearrangement uses TRBV9 and TRBJ1-1, with D tentatively TRBD1 (5 bases). CDR1 SGDLS and CDR2 YYNGEE come from the germline V gene. V was clipped by 2 bases and J by 3 bases, with 8 bases between them. This CDR3 contains 13 residues. CDR3 amino acids: CASSVRDDTEAFF. The CDR3 coding sequence is TGTGCCAGCAGCGTGCGGGACGACACTGAAGCTTTCTTT.

This clone appeared a few times. J is TRBJ2-7 and V is TRBV6-5; the D is unclear. This CDR3 comprises 15 residues. The V end was cut by 0 bases, the J end by 6 bases, with 15 bases between. CDR1 is MNHEY and CDR2 is SVGAGI in the germline V gene. The CDR3 loop is CASSYSRLGPFEQYF. The CDR3 DNA reads as TGTGCCAGCAGTTACTCGAGGCTAGGGCCCTTCGAGCAGTACTTC.